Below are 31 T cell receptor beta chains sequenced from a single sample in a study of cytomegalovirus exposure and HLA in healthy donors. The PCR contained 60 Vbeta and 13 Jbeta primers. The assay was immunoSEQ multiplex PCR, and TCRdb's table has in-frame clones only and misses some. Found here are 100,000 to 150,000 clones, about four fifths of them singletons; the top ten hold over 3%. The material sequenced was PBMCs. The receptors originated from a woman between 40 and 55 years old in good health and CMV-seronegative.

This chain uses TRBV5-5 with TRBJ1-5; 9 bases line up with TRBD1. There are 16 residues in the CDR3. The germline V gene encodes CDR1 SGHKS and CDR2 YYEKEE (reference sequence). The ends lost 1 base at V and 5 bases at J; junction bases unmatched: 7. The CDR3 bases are TGTGCCAGCAGCTTGAGGGGACAGGGTCAAGATCAGCCCCAGCATTTT. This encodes CASSLRGQGQDQPQHF.

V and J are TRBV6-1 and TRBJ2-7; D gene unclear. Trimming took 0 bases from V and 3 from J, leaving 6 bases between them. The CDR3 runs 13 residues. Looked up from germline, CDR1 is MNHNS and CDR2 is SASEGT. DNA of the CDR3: TGTGCCAGCAGTGAAGCTGGCAGCTACGAGCAGTACTTC. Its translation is CASSEAGSYEQYF.

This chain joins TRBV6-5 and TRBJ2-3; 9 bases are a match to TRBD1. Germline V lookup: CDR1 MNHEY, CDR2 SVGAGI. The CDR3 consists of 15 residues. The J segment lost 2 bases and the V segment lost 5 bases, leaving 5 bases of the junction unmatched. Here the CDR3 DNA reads TGTGCCAGCAGTGGGGACAGGGAATTCACAGATACGCAGTATTTT. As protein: CASSGDREFTDTQYF.

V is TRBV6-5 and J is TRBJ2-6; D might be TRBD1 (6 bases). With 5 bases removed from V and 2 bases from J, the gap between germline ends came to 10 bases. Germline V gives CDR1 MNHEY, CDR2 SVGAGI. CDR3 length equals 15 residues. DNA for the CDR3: TGTGCCAGCAGTGGATCAGGGGCTGGGGCCAACGTCCTGACTTTC. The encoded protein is CASSGSGAGANVLTF.

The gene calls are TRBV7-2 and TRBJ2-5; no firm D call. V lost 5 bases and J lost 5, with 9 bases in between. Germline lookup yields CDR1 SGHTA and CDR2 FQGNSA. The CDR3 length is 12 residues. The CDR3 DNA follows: TGTGCCAGCAGCCACGGTTGGGAGACCCAGTACTTC. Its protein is CASSHGWETQYF. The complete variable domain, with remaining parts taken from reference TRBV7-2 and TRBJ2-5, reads GAGVSQSPSNKVTEKGKDVELRCDPISGHTALYWYRQSLGQGLEFLIYFQGNSAPDKSGLPSDRFSAERTGGSVSTLTIQRTQQEDSAVYLCASSHGWETQYFGPGTRLLVL.

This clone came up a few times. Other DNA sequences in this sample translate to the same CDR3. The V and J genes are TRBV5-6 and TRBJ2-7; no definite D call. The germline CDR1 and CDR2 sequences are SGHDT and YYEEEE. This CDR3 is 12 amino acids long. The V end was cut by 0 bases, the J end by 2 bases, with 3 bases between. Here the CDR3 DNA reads TGTGCCAGCAGCTTGGGCGCCTACGAGCAGTACTTC. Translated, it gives CASSLGAYEQYF.

CDR3 sequence reads: CASSLQRGSQETQYF. The CDR3 coding sequence is TGTGCCAGCAGCCTCCAGAGAGGGTCCCAAGAGACCCAGTACTTC. The chain combines TRBV7-3 with TRBJ2-5; TRBD2 is a possible D gene (5 bases). The CDR3 covers 15 residues. Germline-derived CDR1 and CDR2 are SGHTA and FQGTGA. Trimming took off 5 bases at V and 1 base at J, with 14 bases between the two ends.

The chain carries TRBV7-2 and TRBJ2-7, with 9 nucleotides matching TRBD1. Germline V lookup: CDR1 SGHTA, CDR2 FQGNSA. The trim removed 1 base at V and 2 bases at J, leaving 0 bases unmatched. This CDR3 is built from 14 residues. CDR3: CASSLGTGAYEQYF. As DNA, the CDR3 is TGTGCCAGCAGCTTAGGGACAGGGGCCTACGAGCAGTACTTC.

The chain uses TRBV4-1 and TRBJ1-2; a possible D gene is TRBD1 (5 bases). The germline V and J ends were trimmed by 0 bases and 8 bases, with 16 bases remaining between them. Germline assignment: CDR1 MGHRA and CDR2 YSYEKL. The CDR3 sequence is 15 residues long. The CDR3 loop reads CASSQDTGSLWGYTF. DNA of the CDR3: TGCGCCAGCAGCCAAGATACAGGCAGCCTATGGGGCTACACCTTC.

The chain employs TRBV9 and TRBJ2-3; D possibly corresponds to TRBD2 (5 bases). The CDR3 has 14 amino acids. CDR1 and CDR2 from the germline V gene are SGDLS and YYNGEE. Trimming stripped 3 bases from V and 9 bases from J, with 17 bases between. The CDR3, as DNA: TGTGCCAGCAGCGGAGGGAAACCCGGTGGGACGCAGTATTTT. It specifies CASSGGKPGGTQYF. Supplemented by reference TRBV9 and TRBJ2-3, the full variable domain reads DSGVTQTPKHLITATGQRVTLRCSPRSGDLSVYWYQQSLDQGLQFLIQYYNGEERAKGNILERFSAQQFPDLHSELNLSSLELGDSALYFCASSGGKPGGTQYFGPGTRLTVL.

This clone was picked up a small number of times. Here the CDR3 DNA reads TGCGCCAGCAGCCCTACAGGGAGCTCTGGAAACACCATATATTTT. Its translation: CASSPTGSSGNTIYF. This rearrangement joins TRBV4-1 to TRBJ1-3, with D possibly matching TRBD1 (6 bases). Between the trimmed V and J ends, which lost 4 bases and 0 bases, there was a span of 10 bases. The CDR3 has 15 residues. Germline V CDR1 and CDR2: MGHRA, YSYEKL.

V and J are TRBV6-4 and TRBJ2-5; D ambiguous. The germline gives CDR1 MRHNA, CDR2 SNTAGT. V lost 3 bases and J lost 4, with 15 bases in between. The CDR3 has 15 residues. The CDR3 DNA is TGTGCCAGCAGTGATGAACCCGGAGAAGTAGAGACCCAGTACTTC. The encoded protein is CASSDEPGEVETQYF.

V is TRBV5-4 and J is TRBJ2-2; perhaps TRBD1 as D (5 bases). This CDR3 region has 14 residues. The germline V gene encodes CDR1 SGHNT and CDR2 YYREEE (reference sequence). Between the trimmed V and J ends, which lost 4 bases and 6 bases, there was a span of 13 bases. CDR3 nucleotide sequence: TGTGCCAGCAGCACTCCAGGGCTATCCGGGGAGCTGTTTTTT. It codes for CASSTPGLSGELFF.

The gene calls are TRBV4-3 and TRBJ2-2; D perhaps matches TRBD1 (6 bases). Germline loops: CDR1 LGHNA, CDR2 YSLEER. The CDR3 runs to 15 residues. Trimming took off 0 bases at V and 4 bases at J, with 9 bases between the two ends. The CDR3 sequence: CASSQERGSTGELFF. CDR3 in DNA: TGCGCCAGCAGCCAAGAAAGGGGGAGCACCGGGGAGCTGTTTTTT.

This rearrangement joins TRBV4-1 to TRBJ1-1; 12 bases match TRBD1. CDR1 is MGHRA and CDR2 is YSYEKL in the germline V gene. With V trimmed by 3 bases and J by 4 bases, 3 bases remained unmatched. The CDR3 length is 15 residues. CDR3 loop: CASSQGQGAITEAFF. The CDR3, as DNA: TGCGCCAGCAGCCAGGGACAGGGGGCGATCACTGAAGCTTTCTTT.

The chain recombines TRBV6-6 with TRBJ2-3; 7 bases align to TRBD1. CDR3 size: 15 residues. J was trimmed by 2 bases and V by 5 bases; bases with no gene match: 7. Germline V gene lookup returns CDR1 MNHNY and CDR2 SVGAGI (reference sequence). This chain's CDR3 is CASSPPGTATDTQYF. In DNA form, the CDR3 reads TGTGCCAGCAGTCCCCCCGGGACAGCCACAGATACGCAGTATTTT.

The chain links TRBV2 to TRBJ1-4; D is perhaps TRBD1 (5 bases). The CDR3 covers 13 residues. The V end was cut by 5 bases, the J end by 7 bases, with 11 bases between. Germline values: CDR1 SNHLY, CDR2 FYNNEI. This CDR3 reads CASSLRVFEKLFF. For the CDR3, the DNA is TGTGCCAGCAGTCTCAGGGTGTTTGAAAAACTGTTTTTT.

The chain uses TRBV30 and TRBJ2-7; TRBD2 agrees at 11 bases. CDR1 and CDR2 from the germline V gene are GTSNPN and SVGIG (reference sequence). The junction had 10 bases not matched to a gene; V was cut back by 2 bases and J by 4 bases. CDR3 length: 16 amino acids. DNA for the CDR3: TGTGCCTGGAGTCTAAAGACTAGCGGGAAAAAATACGAGCAGTACTTC. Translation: CAWSLKTSGKKYEQYF.

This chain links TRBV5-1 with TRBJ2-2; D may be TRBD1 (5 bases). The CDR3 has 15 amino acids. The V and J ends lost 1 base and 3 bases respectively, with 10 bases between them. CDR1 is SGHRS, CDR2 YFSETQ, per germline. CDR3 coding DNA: TGCGCCAGCAGCTTGTCCAGGGTGGACACCGGGGAGCTGTTTTTT. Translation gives CASSLSRVDTGELFF.

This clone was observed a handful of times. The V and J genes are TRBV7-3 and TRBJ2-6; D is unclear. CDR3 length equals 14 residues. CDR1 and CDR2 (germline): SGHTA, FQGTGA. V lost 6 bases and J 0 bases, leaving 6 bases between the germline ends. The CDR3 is CASRTSSGANVLTF. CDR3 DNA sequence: TGTGCCAGCAGAACAAGCTCTGGGGCCAACGTCCTGACTTTC.

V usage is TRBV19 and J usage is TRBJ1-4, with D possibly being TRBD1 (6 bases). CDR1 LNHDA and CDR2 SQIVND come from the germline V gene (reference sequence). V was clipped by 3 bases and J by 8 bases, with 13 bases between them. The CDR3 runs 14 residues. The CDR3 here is CASSILAQGEKLFF. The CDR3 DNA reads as TGTGCCAGTAGTATCTTGGCACAGGGCGAAAAACTGTTTTTT.

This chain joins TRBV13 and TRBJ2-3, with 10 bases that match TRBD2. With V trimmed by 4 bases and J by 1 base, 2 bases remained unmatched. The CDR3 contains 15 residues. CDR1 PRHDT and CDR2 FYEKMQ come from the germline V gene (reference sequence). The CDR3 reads CASSSSGSGTDTQYF. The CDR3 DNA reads TGTGCCAGCAGCTCTAGCGGGAGTGGCACAGATACGCAGTATTTT.

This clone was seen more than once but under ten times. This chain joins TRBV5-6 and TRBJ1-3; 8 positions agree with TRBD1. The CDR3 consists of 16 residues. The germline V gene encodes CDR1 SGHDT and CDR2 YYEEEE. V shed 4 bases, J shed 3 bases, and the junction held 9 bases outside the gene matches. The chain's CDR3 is CASSLRTGRGGNTIYF. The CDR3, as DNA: TGTGCCAGCAGCCTTAGGACAGGGCGAGGTGGAAACACCATATATTTT. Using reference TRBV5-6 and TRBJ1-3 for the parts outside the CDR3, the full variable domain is DAGVTQSPTHLIKTRGQQVTLRCSPKSGHDTVSWYQQALGQGPQFIFQYYEEEERQRGNFPDRFSGHQFPNYSSELNVNALLLGDSALYLCASSLRTGRGGNTIYFGEGSWLTVV.

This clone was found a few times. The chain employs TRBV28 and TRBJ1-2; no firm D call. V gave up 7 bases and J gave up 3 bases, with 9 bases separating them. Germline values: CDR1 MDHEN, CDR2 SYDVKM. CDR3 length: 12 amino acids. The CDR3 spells CASNGRYYGYTF. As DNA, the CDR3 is TGTGCCAGCAACGGCAGGTACTATGGCTACACCTTC.

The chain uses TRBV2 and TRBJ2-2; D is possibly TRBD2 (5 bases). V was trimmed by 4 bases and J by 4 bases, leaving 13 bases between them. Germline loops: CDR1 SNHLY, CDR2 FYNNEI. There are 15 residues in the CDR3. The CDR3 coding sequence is TGTGCCAGCAGTGTTAGGACTGGTAGCACCGGGGAGCTGTTTTTT. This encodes CASSVRTGSTGELFF.

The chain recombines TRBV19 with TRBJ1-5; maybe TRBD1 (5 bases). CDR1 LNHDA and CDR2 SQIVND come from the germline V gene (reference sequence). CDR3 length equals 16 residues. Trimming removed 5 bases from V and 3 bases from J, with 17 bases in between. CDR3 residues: CASSSAWGRTNQPQHF. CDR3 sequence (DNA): TGTGCCAGTAGTTCTGCATGGGGCCGCACCAATCAGCCCCAGCATTTT.

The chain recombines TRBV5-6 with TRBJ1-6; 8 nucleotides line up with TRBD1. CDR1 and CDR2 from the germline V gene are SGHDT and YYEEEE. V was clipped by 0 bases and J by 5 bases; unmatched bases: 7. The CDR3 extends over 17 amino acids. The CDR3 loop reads CASSLGQGAFNNSPLHF. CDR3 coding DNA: TGTGCCAGCAGCTTGGGTCAGGGGGCTTTCAATAATTCACCCCTCCACTTT. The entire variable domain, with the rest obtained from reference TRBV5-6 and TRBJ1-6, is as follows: DAGVTQSPTHLIKTRGQQVTLRCSPKSGHDTVSWYQQALGQGPQFIFQYYEEEERQRGNFPDRFSGHQFPNYSSELNVNALLLGDSALYLCASSLGQGAFNNSPLHFGNGTRLTVT.

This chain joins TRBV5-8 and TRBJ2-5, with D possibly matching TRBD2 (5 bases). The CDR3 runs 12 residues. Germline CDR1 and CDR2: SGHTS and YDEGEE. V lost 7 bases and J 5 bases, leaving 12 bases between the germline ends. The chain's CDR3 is CASERPGETQYF. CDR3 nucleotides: TGTGCCAGCGAGCGGCCCGGGGAGACCCAGTACTTC.

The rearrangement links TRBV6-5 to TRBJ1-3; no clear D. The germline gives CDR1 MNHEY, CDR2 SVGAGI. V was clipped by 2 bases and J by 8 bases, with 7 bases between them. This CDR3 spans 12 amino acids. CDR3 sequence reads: CASSYPPDTIYF. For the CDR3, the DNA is TGTGCCAGCAGTTACCCCCCGGACACCATATATTTT.

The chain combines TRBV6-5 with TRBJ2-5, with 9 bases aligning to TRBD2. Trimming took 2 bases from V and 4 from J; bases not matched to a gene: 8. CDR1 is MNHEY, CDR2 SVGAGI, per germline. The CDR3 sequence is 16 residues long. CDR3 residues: CASSYGAGGPGETQYF. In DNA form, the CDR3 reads TGTGCCAGCAGTTACGGAGCGGGAGGACCAGGAGAGACCCAGTACTTC.

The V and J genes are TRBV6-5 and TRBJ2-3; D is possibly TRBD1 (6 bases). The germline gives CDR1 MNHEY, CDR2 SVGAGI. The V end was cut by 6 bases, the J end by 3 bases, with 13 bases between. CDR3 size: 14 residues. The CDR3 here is CASSEMTGTDTQYF. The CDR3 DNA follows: TGTGCCAGCAGCGAGATGACAGGTACAGATACGCAGTATTTT.